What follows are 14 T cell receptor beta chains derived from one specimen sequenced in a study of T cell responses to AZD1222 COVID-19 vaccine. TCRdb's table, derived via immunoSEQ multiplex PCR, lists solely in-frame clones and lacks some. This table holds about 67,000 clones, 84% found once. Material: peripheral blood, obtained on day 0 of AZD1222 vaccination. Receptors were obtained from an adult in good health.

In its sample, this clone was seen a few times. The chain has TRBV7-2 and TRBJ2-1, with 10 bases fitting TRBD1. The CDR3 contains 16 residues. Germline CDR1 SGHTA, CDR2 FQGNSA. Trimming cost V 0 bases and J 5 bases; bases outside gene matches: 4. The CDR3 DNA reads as TGTGCCAGCAGCTTAGCGAGGACAGGGGGTGACAATGAGCAGTTCTTC. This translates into CASSLARTGGDNEQFF.

The CDR3 loop reads CASSLLGNQPQHF. As DNA, the CDR3 is TGTGCCAGCAGCTTGCTGGGGAATCAGCCCCAGCATTTT. J is TRBJ1-5 and V is TRBV5-6; no reliable D call. Germline V gives CDR1 SGHDT, CDR2 YYEEEE. This CDR3 has 13 amino acids. V was clipped by 1 base and J by 4 bases, with 6 bases between them.

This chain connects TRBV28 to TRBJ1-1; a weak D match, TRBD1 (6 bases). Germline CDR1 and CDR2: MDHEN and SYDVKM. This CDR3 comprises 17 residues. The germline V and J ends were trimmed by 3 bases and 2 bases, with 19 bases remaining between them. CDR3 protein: CASSFGTSPEGNTEAFF. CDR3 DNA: TGTGCCAGCAGTTTCGGGACATCTCCCGAGGGCAACACTGAAGCTTTCTTT.

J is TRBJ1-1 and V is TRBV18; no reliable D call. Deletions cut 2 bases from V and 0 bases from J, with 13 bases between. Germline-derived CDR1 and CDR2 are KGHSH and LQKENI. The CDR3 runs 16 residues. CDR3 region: CASSPSSLLVNTEAFF. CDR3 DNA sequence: TGTGCCAGCTCACCATCCTCTCTGCTGGTGAACACTGAAGCTTTCTTT.

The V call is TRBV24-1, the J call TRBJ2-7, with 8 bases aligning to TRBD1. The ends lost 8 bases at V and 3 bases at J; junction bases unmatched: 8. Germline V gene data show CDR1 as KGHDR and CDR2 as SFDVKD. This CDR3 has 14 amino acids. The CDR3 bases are TGTGCCACCATACGGGACAGGAGTTTCTACGAGCAGTACTTC. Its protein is CATIRDRSFYEQYF.

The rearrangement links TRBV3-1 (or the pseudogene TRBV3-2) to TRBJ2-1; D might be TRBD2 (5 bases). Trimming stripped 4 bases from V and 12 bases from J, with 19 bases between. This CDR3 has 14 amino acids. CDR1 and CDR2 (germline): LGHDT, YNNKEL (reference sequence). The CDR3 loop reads CASSPSLGPGVQFF. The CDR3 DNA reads TGTGCCAGCAGCCCGTCACTAGGGCCCGGTGTGCAGTTCTTC.

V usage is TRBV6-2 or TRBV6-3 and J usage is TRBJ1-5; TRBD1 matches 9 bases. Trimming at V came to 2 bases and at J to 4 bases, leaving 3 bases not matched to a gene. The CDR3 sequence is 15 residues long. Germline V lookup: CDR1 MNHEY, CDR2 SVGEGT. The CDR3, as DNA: TGTGCCAGCAGTTACCGGACAGGGGATAATCAGCCCCAGCATTTT. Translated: CASSYRTGDNQPQHF.

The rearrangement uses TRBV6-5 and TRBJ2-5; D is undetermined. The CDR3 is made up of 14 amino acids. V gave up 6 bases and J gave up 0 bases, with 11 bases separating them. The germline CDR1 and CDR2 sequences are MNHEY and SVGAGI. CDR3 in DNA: TGTGCCAGCAGGTTCTACCGAAACCAAGAGACCCAGTACTTC. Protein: CASRFYRNQETQYF.

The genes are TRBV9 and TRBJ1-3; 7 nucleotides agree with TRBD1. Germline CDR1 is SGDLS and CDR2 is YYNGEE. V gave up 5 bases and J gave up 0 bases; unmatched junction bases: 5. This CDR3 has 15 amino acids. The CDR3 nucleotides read TGTGCCAGCAGTCGGGACAGCGGCTCTGGAAACACCATATATTTT. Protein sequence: CASSRDSGSGNTIYF. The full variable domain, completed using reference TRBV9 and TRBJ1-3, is DSGVTQTPKHLITATGQRVTLRCSPRSGDLSVYWYQQSLDQGLQFLIQYYNGEERAKGNILERFSAQQFPDLHSELNLSSLELGDSALYFCASSRDSGSGNTIYFGEGSWLTVV.

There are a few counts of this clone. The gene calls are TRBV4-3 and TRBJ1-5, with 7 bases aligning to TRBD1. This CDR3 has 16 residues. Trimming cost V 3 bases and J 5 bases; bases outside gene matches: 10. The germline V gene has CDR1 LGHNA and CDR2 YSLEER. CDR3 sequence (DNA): TGCGCCAGCAGCCAGGCCTGGGGACAGCGGCATCAGCCCCAGCATTTT. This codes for CASSQAWGQRHQPQHF.

CDR3 nucleotide sequence: TGTGCCAGCAGATCGCAGGGGAAGGCGTACGAGCAGTACTTC. Protein: CASRSQGKAYEQYF. The chain joins TRBV13 to TRBJ2-7; a possible D gene is TRBD1 (6 bases). Germline CDR1 is PRHDT and CDR2 is FYEKMQ (reference sequence). This CDR3 region has 14 residues. Trimming stripped 6 bases from V and 4 bases from J, with 16 bases between.

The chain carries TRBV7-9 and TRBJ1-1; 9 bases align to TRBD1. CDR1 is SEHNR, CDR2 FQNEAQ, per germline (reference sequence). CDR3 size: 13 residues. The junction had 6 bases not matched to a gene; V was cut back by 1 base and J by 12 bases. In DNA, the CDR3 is TGTGCCAGCAGCTTAGGGACAGGGGTCGAAACTTTCTTT. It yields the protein CASSLGTGVETFF.

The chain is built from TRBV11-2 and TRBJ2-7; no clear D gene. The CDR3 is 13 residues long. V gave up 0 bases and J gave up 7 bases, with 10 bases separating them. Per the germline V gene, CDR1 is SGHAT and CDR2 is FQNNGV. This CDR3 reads CASSLESSLEQYF. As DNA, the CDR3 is TGTGCCAGCAGCTTAGAAAGCTCGTTAGAGCAGTACTTC.

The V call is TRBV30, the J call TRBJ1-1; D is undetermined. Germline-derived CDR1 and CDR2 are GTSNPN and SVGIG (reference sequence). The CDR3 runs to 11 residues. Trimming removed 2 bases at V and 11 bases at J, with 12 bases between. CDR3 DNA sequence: TGTGCCTGGAGTTCTCGGACGGGGGCTTTCTTT. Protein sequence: CAWSSRTGAFF.